This T cell receptor (beta chain) was identified during a study of cytomegalovirus exposure and HLA in healthy donors. Turning to the study itself: Genetic ancestry analysis placed over 65% of the 400 or so donors that were genotyped in the Caucasian-associated cluster.

The PCR used 60 Vbeta and 13 Jbeta primers. Some clones are missing from TCRdb's copy, which holds only in-frame ones; the method was immunoSEQ multiplex PCR. This sample has some 120,000 clones, with more than 70% found just once. From germline, CDR1 is SQVTM and CDR2 ANQGSEA. This CDR3 region has 13 residues. With 0 bases removed from V and 4 bases from J, the gap between germline ends came to 9 bases. A word on this clone: What it binds is unknown.

Points from the study as a whole: Per published reports, the classifier diagnosed cytomegalovirus status with high specificity and sensitivity. Follow-up analysis found HLA locus-dependent TCR association rates, highest for DRB1 and lowest for HLA-C. It was reported that TCR beta sequences correctly inferred the HLA-A and HLA-B alleles for most subjects.

The receptor was derived from a man between 45 and 60 years old in good health and CMV-seronegative. The chain uses TRBV29-1 and TRBJ1-1; a weak D match, TRBD1 (5 bases). Sequenced material: PBMCs. The CDR3 is CSVEETGGTEAFF. In nucleotides, the CDR3 is TGCAGCGTTGAAGAAACCGGGGGCACTGAAGCTTTCTTT.